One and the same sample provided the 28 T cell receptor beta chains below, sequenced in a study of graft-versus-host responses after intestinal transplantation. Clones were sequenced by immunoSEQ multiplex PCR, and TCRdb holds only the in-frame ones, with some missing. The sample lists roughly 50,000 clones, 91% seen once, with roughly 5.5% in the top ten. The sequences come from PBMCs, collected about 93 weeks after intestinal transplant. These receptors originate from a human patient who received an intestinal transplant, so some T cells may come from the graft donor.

DNA for the CDR3: TGTGCCAGCAGTTACTCCTCTCTTAATGAAAAACTGTTTTTT. Protein product: CASSYSSLNEKLFF. This chain uses TRBV6-5 with TRBJ1-4; D not resolved. The CDR3 is made up of 14 amino acids. Germline CDR1 is MNHEY and CDR2 is SVGAGI. V gave up 0 bases and J gave up 4 bases, with 6 bases separating them.

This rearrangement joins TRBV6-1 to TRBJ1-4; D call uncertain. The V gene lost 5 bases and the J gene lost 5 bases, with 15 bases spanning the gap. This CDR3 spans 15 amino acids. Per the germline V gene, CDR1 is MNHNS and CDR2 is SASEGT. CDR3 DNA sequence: TGTGCCAGCAGTCCCGGTTTTGGGCAGAATGAAAAACTGTTTTTT. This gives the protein CASSPGFGQNEKLFF.

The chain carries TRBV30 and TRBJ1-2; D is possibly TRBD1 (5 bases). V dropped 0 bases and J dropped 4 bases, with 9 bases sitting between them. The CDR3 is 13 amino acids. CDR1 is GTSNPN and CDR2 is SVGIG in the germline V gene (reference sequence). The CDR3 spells CAWSVRGGYGYTF. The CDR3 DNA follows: TGTGCCTGGAGTGTACGGGGGGGCTATGGCTACACCTTC.

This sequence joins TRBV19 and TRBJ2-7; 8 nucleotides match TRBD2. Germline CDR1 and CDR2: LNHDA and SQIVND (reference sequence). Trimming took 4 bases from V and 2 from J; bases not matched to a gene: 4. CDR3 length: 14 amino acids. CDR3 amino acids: CASSRAGGPYEQYF. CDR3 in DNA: TGTGCCAGTAGTAGGGCGGGGGGACCCTACGAGCAGTACTTC.

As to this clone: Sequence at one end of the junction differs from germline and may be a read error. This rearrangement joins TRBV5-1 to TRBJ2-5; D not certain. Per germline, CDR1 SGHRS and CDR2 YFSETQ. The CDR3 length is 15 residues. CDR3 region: CASSSDTLYAETQYF. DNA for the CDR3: TGTGCCAGCAGCTCGGATACCTTGTACGCGGAGACCCAGTACTTC.

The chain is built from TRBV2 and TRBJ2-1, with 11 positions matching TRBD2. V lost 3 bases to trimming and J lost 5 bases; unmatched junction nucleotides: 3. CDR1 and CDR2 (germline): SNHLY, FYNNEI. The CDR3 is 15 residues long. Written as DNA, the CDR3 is TGTGCCAGCAGTGATCCTAGCGGGGGGCACAATGAGCAGTTCTTC. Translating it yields CASSDPSGGHNEQFF.

This chain's CDR3 is CAWKEDTGDSPLHF. The CDR3 nucleotides read TGTGCCTGGAAGGAGGATACTGGGGATTCACCCCTCCACTTT. The chain couples TRBV30 to TRBJ1-6; D is undetermined. In germline, CDR1 is GTSNPN, CDR2 SVGIG (reference sequence). The CDR3 length is 14 residues. Trimming stripped 4 bases from V and 8 bases from J, with 15 bases between.

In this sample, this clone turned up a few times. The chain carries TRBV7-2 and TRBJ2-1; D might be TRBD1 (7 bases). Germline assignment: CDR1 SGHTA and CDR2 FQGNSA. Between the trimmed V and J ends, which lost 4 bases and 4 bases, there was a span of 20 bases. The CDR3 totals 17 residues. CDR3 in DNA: TGTGCCAGCAGCTACGAAACGGGGGCAGGGGGTTACAATGAGCAGTTCTTC. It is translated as CASSYETGAGGYNEQFF.

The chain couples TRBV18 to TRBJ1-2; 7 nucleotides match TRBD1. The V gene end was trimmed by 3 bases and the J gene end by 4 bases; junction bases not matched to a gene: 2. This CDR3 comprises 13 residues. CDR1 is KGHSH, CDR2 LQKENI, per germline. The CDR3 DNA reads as TGTGCCAGCTCACCGGACAGGACCTATGGCTACACCTTC. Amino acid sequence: CASSPDRTYGYTF.

The CDR3 nucleotides are TGTGCCAGCTCACCCCCGGGGGGGATCGGTACTCAGCCCCAGCATTTT. It specifies CASSPPGGIGTQPQHF. The V and J genes are TRBV18 and TRBJ1-5, with D tentatively TRBD1 (5 bases). The germline V gene has CDR1 KGHSH and CDR2 LQKENI. V lost 3 bases and J 6 bases, leaving 18 bases between the germline ends. This CDR3 has 16 amino acids.

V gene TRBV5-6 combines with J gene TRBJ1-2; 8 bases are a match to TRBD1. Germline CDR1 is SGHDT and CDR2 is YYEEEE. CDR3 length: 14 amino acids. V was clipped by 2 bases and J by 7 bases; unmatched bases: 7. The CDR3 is CASSLRTGSSGYTF. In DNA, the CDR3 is TGTGCCAGCAGCTTACGGACAGGGTCTTCTGGCTACACCTTC.

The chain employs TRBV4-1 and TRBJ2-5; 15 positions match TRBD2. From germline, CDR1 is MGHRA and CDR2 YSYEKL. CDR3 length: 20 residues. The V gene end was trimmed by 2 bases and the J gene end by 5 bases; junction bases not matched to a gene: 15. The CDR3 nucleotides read TGCGCCAGCAGCCAAAAACCGGGACTAGCGGGGGGCACGCACGGGGAGACCCAGTACTTC. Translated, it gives CASSQKPGLAGGTHGETQYF.

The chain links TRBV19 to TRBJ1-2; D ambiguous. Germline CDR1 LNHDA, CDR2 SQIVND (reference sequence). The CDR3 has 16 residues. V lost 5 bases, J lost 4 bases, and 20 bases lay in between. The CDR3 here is CASSSKANRKTYGYTF. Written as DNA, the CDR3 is TGTGCCAGTAGTTCCAAGGCAAATCGAAAGACCTATGGCTACACCTTC.

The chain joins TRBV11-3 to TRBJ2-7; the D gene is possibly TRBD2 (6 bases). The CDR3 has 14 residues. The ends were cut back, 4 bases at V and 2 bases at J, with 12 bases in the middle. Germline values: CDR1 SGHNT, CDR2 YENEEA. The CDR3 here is CASSSRLDPYEQYF. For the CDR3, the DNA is TGTGCCAGCAGCTCCCGACTAGACCCCTACGAGCAGTACTTC.

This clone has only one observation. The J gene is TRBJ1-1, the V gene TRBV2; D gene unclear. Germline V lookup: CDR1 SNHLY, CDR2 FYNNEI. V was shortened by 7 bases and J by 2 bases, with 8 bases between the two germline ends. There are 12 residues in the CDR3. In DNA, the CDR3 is TGTGCCAGCAACTTTGAAAACACTGAAGCTTTCTTT. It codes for CASNFENTEAFF.

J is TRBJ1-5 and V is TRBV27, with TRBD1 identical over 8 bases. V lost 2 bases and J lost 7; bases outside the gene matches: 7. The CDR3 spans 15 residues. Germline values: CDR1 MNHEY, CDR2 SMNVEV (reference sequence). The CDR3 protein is CASSLGGQGGQPQHF. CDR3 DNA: TGTGCCAGCAGTTTAGGAGGACAGGGTGGCCAGCCCCAGCATTTT.

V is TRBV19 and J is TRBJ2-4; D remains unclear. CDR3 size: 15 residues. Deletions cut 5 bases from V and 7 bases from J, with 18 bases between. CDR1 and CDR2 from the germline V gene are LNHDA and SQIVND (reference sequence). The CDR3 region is CASSVLPPVRNIQYF. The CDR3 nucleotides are TGTGCCAGTAGTGTACTACCACCCGTGAGGAACATTCAGTACTTC.

This CDR3 reads CASTTGHYYEQYF. The CDR3 nucleotides are TGTGCCAGCACGACGGGACACTATTACGAGCAGTACTTC. V and J are TRBV2 and TRBJ2-7; the D gene is possibly TRBD1 (6 bases). The CDR3 is 13 residues long. Per germline, CDR1 SNHLY and CDR2 FYNNEI. V shed 7 bases and J shed 4 bases, with 14 bases lying between them.

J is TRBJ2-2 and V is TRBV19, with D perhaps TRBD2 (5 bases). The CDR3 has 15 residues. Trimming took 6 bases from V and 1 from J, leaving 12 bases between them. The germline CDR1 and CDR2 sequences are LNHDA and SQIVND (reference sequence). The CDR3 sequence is CASSFTGKNTGELFF. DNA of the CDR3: TGTGCCAGTAGCTTCACGGGGAAGAACACCGGGGAGCTGTTTTTT.

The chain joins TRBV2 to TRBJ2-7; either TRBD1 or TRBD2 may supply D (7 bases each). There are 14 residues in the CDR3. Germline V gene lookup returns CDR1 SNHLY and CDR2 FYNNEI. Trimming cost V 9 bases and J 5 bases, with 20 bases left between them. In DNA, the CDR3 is TGTGCCAGTTCGGGGGCAGGGGGGGTCAACGAGCAGTACTTC. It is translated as CASSGAGGVNEQYF.

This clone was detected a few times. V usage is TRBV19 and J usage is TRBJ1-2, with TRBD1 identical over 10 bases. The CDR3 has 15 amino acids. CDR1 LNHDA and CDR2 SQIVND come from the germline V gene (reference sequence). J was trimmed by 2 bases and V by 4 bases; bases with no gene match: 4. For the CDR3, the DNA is TGTGCCAGTAGTAAGGGACAGGGGCCCAACTATGGCTACACCTTC. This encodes CASSKGQGPNYGYTF.

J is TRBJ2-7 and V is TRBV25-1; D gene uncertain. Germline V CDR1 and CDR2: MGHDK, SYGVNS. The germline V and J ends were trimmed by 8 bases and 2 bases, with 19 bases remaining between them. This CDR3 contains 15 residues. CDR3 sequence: CASSYWKIRTYEQYF. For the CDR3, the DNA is TGTGCCAGCTCATACTGGAAAATCCGAACCTACGAGCAGTACTTC.

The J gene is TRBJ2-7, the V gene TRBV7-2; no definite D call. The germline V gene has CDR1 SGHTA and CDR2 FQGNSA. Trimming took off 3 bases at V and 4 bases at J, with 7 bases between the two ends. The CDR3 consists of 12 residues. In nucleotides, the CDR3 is TGTGCCAGCAGCTTTTCCCCATACGAGCAGTACTTC. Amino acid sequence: CASSFSPYEQYF. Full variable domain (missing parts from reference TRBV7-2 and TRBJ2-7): GAGVSQSPSNKVTEKGKDVELRCDPISGHTALYWYRQSLGQGLEFLIYFQGNSAPDKSGLPSDRFSAERTGGSVSTLTIQRTQQEDSAVYLCASSFSPYEQYFGPGTRLTVT.

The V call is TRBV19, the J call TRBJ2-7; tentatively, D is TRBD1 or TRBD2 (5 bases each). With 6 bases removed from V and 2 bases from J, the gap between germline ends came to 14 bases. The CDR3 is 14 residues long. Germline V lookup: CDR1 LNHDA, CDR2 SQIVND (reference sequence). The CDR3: CASSSGTNAYEQYF. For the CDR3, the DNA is TGTGCCAGTAGCTCCGGGACCAACGCCTACGAGCAGTACTTC.

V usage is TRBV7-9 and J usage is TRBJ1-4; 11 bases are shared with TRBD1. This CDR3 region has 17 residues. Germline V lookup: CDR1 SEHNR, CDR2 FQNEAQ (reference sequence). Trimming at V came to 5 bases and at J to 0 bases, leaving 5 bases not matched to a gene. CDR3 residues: CASSHGQGAATNEKLFF. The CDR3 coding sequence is TGTGCCAGCAGCCACGGACAGGGGGCGGCAACTAATGAAAAACTGTTTTTT. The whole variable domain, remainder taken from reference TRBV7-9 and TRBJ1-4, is DTGVSQNPRHKITKRGQNVTFRCDPISEHNRLYWYRQTLGQGPEFLTYFQNEAQLEKSRLLSDRFSAERPKGSFSTLEIQRTEQGDSAMYLCASSHGQGAATNEKLFFGSGTQLSVL.

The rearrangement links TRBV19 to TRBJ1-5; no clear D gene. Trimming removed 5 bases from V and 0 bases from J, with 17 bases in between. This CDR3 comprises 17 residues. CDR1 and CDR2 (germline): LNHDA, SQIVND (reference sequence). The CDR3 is CASSARAVASSNQPQHF. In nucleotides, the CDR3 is TGTGCCAGTAGTGCCCGGGCCGTTGCGTCTAGCAATCAGCCCCAGCATTTT.

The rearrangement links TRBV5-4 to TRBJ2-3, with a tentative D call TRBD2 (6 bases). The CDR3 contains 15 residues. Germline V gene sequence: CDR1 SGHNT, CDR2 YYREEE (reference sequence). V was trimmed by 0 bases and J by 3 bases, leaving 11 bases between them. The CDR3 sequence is CASSLDTEGTDTQYF. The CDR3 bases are TGTGCCAGCAGCTTGGACACGGAGGGGACAGATACGCAGTATTTT.

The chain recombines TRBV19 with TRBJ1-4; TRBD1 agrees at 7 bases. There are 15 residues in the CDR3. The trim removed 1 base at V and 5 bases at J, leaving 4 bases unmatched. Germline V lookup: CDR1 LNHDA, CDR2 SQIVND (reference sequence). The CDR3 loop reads CASSIGDRVNEKLFF. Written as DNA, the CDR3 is TGTGCCAGTAGTATAGGAGACAGGGTAAATGAAAAACTGTTTTTT.